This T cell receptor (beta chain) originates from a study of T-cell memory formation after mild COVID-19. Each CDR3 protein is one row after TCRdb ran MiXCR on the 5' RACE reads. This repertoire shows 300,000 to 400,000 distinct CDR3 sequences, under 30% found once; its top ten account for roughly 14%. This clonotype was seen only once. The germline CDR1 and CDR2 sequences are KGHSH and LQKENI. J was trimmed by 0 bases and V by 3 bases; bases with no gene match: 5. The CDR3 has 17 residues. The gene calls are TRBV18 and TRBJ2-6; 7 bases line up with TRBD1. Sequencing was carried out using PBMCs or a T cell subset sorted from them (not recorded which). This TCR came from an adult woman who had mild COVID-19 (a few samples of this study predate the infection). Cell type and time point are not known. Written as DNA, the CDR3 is TGTGCCAGCTCACCCGGGACAGCCTTCTCTGGGGCCAACGTCCTGACTTTC. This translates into CASSPGTAFSGANVLTF.